The rows below give T cell receptor beta chains drawn from one sample of a study of blood T cell repertoires in COVID-19. Some clones are missing from TCRdb's copy, which holds only in-frame ones; the method was immunoSEQ multiplex PCR. Of about 270,000 clones listed, less than 90% were seen once; the top ten hold around 3%. Sequenced sample: PBMCs or T cells enriched from blood (not recorded which). These receptors came from a woman aged 50 to 60 who had recovered from COVID-19. The CDR3 runs from the conserved cysteine through the conserved F or W. D genes are given only for firm matches. Some rows have no size entry. The others give once, few or many, or a class for an expanded clone.

v_gene	abundance	j_gene	d_gene	CDR3nt	CDR3aa
TRBV3-1/TRBV3-2	.	TRBJ2-7	.	TGTGCCAGCAGCCAAGGGACAGAGCAGTACTTC	CASSQGTEQYF
TRBV6-7	.	TRBJ2-2	.	TGTGCCAGTCCAGCCGGGGAGCTGTTTTTT	CASPAGELFF
TRBV28	.	TRBJ1-2	.	TGTGCCAGCAGTCCCCCGGGGGGTTCTAACTATGGCTACACCTTC	CASSPPGGSNYGYTF
TRBV7-3	.	TRBJ1-3	.	TGTGCCAGCAGCTTAACGAGCTCTGGAAACACCATATATTTT	CASSLTSSGNTIYF
TRBV29-1	.	TRBJ1-2	.	TGCAGCGTTCCAGGGATTAACTATGGCTACACCTTC	CSVPGINYGYTF
TRBV7-8	few	TRBJ2-2	TRBD2	TGTGCCAGCAGCTTAGTGGCGGGAGGCCCCGGGGAGCTGTTTTTT	CASSLVAGGPGELFF
TRBV5-6	.	TRBJ1-2	.	TGTGCCAGCAGCCGATCTGACAGGTATAATGGCTACACCTTC	CASSRSDRYNGYTF
TRBV2	.	TRBJ1-2	.	TGTGCCAGCAGTGATAAACAGAACTATGGCTACACCTTC	CASSDKQNYGYTF
TRBV6-5	.	TRBJ2-7	.	TGTGCCAGCAGTTACTCGGGTAGGGACAACTCCCACGAGCAGTACTTC	CASSYSGRDNSHEQYF
TRBV28	once	TRBJ2-6	TRBD1	TGTGCCAGCAGTCCGTGGACAGGCTCTCAGAGCTCTGGGGCCAACGTCCTGACTTTC	CASSPWTGSQSSGANVLTF
TRBV7-2	.	TRBJ1-2	.	TGTGCCAGCAGCCCTACCGGGACTGGCTATGGCTACACCTTC	CASSPTGTGYGYTF
TRBV24-1	.	TRBJ1-2	TRBD1	TGTGCCACCAGTGATGGGGGACAGCCTAACTATGGCTACACCTTC	CATSDGGQPNYGYTF
TRBV28	.	TRBJ2-1	TRBD2	TGTGCCAGCAGTGCCCGGTTGGGTAGCGGGAGGGTAAATCACAACAATGAGCAGTTCTTC	CASSARLGSGRVNHNNEQFF
TRBV10-3	.	TRBJ1-3	.	TGTGCCATCAGTGGAGGGGGAGCTGGAAACACCATATATTTT	CAISGGGAGNTIYF
TRBV6-5	.	TRBJ2-1	.	TGTGCCAGCAGCCCAACGGTTCCAGGCCCCCATGAGCAGTTCTTC	CASSPTVPGPHEQFF
TRBV6-2/TRBV6-3	.	TRBJ1-1	TRBD1	TGTGCCAGCAGCCCCGGGACAGGGGGCGCGGGAACTGAAGCTTTCTTT	CASSPGTGGAGTEAFF
TRBV19	.	TRBJ1-5	.	TGTGCCAGTAGTATGAACATTCGTAGCAATCAGCCCCAGCATTTT	CASSMNIRSNQPQHF
TRBV29-1	once	TRBJ2-5	.	TGCAGCGTTGAAAACCCTTGGCAGGGTTTTCACGAGACCCAGTACTTC	CSVENPWQGFHETQYF
TRBV9	.	TRBJ2-7	.	TGTGCCAGCACCCCAACCCCGGGAGAGGTATACGAGCAGTACTTC	CASTPTPGEVYEQYF
TRBV19	.	TRBJ2-3	TRBD2	TGTGCCAGTAGTATAGTTAACCTAGCGGGAGTGGCAGATACGCAGTATTTT	CASSIVNLAGVADTQYF
TRBV19	.	TRBJ2-6	TRBD1	TGTGCCAGTAGGAAACCGGGACAGGGTGCTGGGGCCAACGTCCTGACTTTC	CASRKPGQGAGANVLTF
TRBV9	.	TRBJ2-5	.	TGTGCCAGCGGGGATGGGGGGTACACTCCCCAGTACTTC	CASGDGGYTPQYF
TRBV29-1	.	TRBJ2-1	.	TGCAGCGTTGAAGCCCGGACTGGATTTTACAATGAGCAGTTCTTC	CSVEARTGFYNEQFF
TRBV5-4	.	TRBJ2-1	TRBD2	TGTGCCAGCAGCTATAGTAGCGGGAGTAAGAATGAGCAGTTCTTC	CASSYSSGSKNEQFF
TRBV5-8	.	TRBJ2-2	.	TGTGCCAGCGGGAGAAGGACCTCGAACACCGGGGAGCTGTTTTTT	CASGRRTSNTGELFF
TRBV30	.	TRBJ1-6	TRBD1	TGTGCCTGGAGTGTCGGGACAGGTTGGAGATCTTCACCCCTCCACTTT	CAWSVGTGWRSSPLHF
TRBV6-2/TRBV6-3	.	TRBJ2-1	TRBD2	TGTGCCAGCAGTTGGGGACTAGCGGGATACGATGAGCAGTTCTTC	CASSWGLAGYDEQFF